Below, 30 T cell receptor beta chains from the same sample are listed, as sequenced in a study of blood T cell repertoires in COVID-19. The protocol was immunoSEQ multiplex PCR, while the TCRdb copy is restricted to in-frame clones and leaves out a portion. Here the sample spans around 300,000 clones, around 90% being singletons. Sequencing was performed on peripheral blood. Receptor source: a man between 45 and 60 years old with acute or convalescent COVID-19.

V gene TRBV19 combines with J gene TRBJ2-3; tentative D call: TRBD2 (6 bases). In germline, CDR1 is LNHDA, CDR2 SQIVND (reference sequence). Trimming stripped 5 bases from V and 0 bases from J, with 15 bases between. The CDR3 length is 16 residues. The CDR3 bases are TGTGCCAGTAGTCCAACCGGCGGGGCTAGCACAGATACGCAGTATTTT. Residues: CASSPTGGASTDTQYF.

The V call is TRBV2, the J call TRBJ1-2; D perhaps matches TRBD1 (6 bases). CDR3 size: 14 residues. V shed 5 bases and J shed 4 bases, with 14 bases lying between them. Germline V gene sequence: CDR1 SNHLY, CDR2 FYNNEI. CDR3 region: CASSSPGGLYGYTF. CDR3 nucleotides: TGTGCCAGCAGTTCTCCTGGGGGCCTCTATGGCTACACCTTC. Complete variable domain (other parts from reference TRBV2 and TRBJ1-2): EPEVTQTPSHQVTQMGQEVILRCVPISNHLYFYWYRQILGQKVEFLVSFYNNEISEKSEIFDDQFSVERPDGSNFTLKIRSTKLEDSAMYFCASSSPGGLYGYTFGSGTRLTVV.

This clone was found once. This sequence joins TRBV3-1 (or the pseudogene TRBV3-2) and TRBJ2-1; 7 nucleotides agree with TRBD2. Germline-derived CDR1 and CDR2 are LGHDT and YNNKEL (reference sequence). J was trimmed by 0 bases and V by 2 bases; bases with no gene match: 13. This CDR3 spans 19 amino acids. The chain's CDR3 is CASSQIGESSGSSYNEQFF. The CDR3 coding sequence is TGTGCCAGCAGCCAAATAGGGGAGTCTAGCGGAAGCTCCTACAATGAGCAGTTCTTC.

The chain recombines TRBV4-1 with TRBJ2-2; perhaps TRBD2 as D (6 bases). Germline CDR1 is MGHRA and CDR2 is YSYEKL. This CDR3 is built from 15 residues. V was clipped by 4 bases and J by 2 bases, with 11 bases between them. CDR3 amino acids: CASSPWGTNTGELFF. CDR3 nucleotides: TGCGCCAGCAGCCCTTGGGGGACTAACACCGGGGAGCTGTTTTTT.

V gene TRBV5-1 combines with J gene TRBJ1-4; D gene uncertain. This CDR3 region has 14 residues. Deletions cut 5 bases from V and 7 bases from J, with 15 bases between. CDR1 and CDR2 from the germline V gene are SGHRS and YFSETQ. Written as DNA, the CDR3 is TGCGCCAGCAGACTGTCTCCAGAGGGTGAAAAACTGTTTTTT. It encodes CASRLSPEGEKLFF.

This clone was observed a single time. The V call is TRBV3-1 (or the pseudogene TRBV3-2), the J call TRBJ1-4; no clear D gene. Germline V gene lookup returns CDR1 LGHDT and CDR2 YNNKEL (reference sequence). Trimming stripped 2 bases from V and 3 bases from J, with 13 bases between. This CDR3 has 16 amino acids. The CDR3 region has the DNA TGTGCCAGCAGCCAAAATTTTGGGCCCTCTAATGAAAAACTGTTTTTT. Protein: CASSQNFGPSNEKLFF.

V gene TRBV7-3 combines with J gene TRBJ2-2, with D tentatively TRBD1 (6 bases). This CDR3 spans 16 amino acids. Trimming cost V 0 bases and J 2 bases, with 10 bases left between them. Germline V lookup: CDR1 SGHTA, CDR2 FQGTGA. CDR3 in DNA: TGTGCCAGCAGCTTAACGACAGGACATAACACCGGGGAGCTGTTTTTT. Translating gives CASSLTTGHNTGELFF. Full variable domain (remainder filled in from reference TRBV7-3 and TRBJ2-2): GAGVSQTPSNKVTEKGKYVELRCDPISGHTALYWYRQSLGQGPEFLIYFQGTGAADDSGLPNDRFFAVRPEGSVSTLKIQRTERGDSAVYLCASSLTTGHNTGELFFGEGSRLTVL.

The J gene is TRBJ1-5, the V gene TRBV12-3 or TRBV12-4; no firm D call. The V end lost 6 bases, the J end lost 3 bases, and 9 bases lay between the germline ends. The CDR3 has 13 amino acids. The CDR3 sequence: CASRTRDNQPQHF. The CDR3 DNA is TGTGCCAGCAGGACACGGGACAATCAGCCCCAGCATTTT.

This sequence joins TRBV9 and TRBJ1-3; D is unclear. The V end was cut by 0 bases, the J end by 4 bases, with 5 bases between. The CDR3 spans 13 residues. The germline CDR1 and CDR2 sequences are SGDLS and YYNGEE. The CDR3 loop reads CASSVGGGNTIYF. The CDR3, as DNA: TGTGCCAGCAGCGTAGGAGGCGGAAACACCATATATTTT. The variable domain in full, completed from reference TRBV9 and TRBJ1-3, reads DSGVTQTPKHLITATGQRVTLRCSPRSGDLSVYWYQQSLDQGLQFLIQYYNGEERAKGNILERFSAQQFPDLHSELNLSSLELGDSALYFCASSVGGGNTIYFGEGSWLTVV.

The V call is TRBV29-1, the J call TRBJ2-4; TRBD1 matches at 9 bases. CDR1 and CDR2 (germline): SQVTM, ANQGSEA. The J segment lost 7 bases and the V segment lost 6 bases, leaving 4 bases of the junction unmatched. The length of the CDR3 is 12 residues. The CDR3 spells CSVGTGPNIQYF. The CDR3 nucleotides read TGCAGCGTGGGGACAGGGCCGAACATTCAGTACTTC.

The chain recombines TRBV11-2 with TRBJ2-1, with a possible D match to TRBD1 (6 bases). Germline V gene data show CDR1 as SGHAT and CDR2 as FQNNGV. This CDR3 spans 17 amino acids. V gave up 1 base and J gave up 2 bases, with 15 bases separating them. Here the CDR3 DNA reads TGTGCCAGCAGCTTAGTGCATGGTCCAGGGGCCTACAATGAGCAGTTCTTC. Amino acids: CASSLVHGPGAYNEQFF.

This clone was detected a few times. The gene calls are TRBV5-1 and TRBJ1-2; perhaps TRBD1 as D (5 bases). V lost 3 bases, J lost 4 bases, and 13 bases lay in between. The CDR3 is made up of 14 amino acids. CDR1 SGHRS and CDR2 YFSETQ come from the germline V gene. CDR3: CASSSDSLFYGYTF. CDR3 bases: TGCGCCAGCAGCTCCGACAGTCTCTTCTATGGCTACACCTTC.

This chain joins TRBV5-1 and TRBJ2-1; 7 nucleotides match TRBD2. The CDR3 is made up of 15 amino acids. With 2 bases clipped from V and 9 bases from J, the junction kept 11 bases outside the gene matches. The V gene's germline CDR1 is SGHRS and CDR2 YFSETQ. CDR3 nucleotide sequence: TGCGCCAGCAGCTTTACACGAAGCGGGGTGGTTGAGCAGTTCTTC. It specifies CASSFTRSGVVEQFF. The whole variable domain, remainder taken from reference TRBV5-1 and TRBJ2-1, is KAGVTQTPRYLIKTRGQQVTLSCSPISGHRSVSWYQQTPGQGLQFLFEYFSETQRNKGNFPGRFSGRQFSNSRSEMNVSTLELGDSALYLCASSFTRSGVVEQFFGPGTRLTVL.

The chain has TRBV5-4 and TRBJ1-6; D might be TRBD1 (6 bases). CDR3 length equals 18 residues. Germline V gene lookup returns CDR1 SGHNT and CDR2 YYREEE (reference sequence). V lost 0 bases and J lost 3, with 16 bases in between. The CDR3 coding sequence is TGTGCCAGCAGCTTGGACCGCAGGGGCACCGTCTATAATTCACCCCTCCACTTT. Amino acid sequence: CASSLDRRGTVYNSPLHF.

The chain links TRBV3-1 (or the pseudogene TRBV3-2) to TRBJ2-6, with 9 nucleotides matching TRBD1. The CDR3 contains 14 residues. Germline CDR1 LGHDT, CDR2 YNNKEL (reference sequence). V shed 4 bases, J shed 11 bases, and the junction held 6 bases outside the gene matches. DNA for the CDR3: TGTGCCAGCAGCCCACTCGACAGGGGGGACGTCCTGACTTTC. It encodes CASSPLDRGDVLTF.

The chain is built from TRBV7-8 and TRBJ1-1, with TRBD1 as a possible D gene (6 bases). Deletions cut 3 bases from V and 5 bases from J, with 16 bases between. The CDR3 consists of 15 residues. Looked up from germline, CDR1 is SGHVS and CDR2 is FQNEAQ. Here the CDR3 DNA reads TGTGCCAGCAGCTTGGTAACAGGGCTCTGGACTGAAGCTTTCTTT. The encoded protein is CASSLVTGLWTEAFF.

V usage is TRBV5-1 and J usage is TRBJ2-5; a weak D match, TRBD1 (6 bases). This CDR3 has 14 residues. Germline values: CDR1 SGHRS, CDR2 YFSETQ. Between the trimmed V and J ends, which lost 4 bases and 0 bases, there was a span of 10 bases. Written as DNA, the CDR3 is TGCGCCAGCAGCATCGGACAGAACCAAGAGACCCAGTACTTC. Its protein product is CASSIGQNQETQYF.

This clone is a singleton in its sample. The genes are TRBV6-6 and TRBJ1-3; the D gene is possibly TRBD1 (5 bases). Germline CDR1 reads MNHNY; CDR2 reads SVGAGI (reference sequence). This CDR3 region has 15 residues. V was cut by 7 bases and J by 4 bases, with 17 bases left in between. The CDR3 DNA sequence: TGTGCCAGCAATACAGGTGATACTGGCGGAAACACCATATATTTT. It codes for CASNTGDTGGNTIYF.

This chain uses TRBV6-6 with TRBJ2-1, with TRBD2 matching over 10 bases. The CDR3 extends over 16 amino acids. Looked up from germline, CDR1 is MNHNY and CDR2 is SVGAGI (reference sequence). J gave up 1 base and V 5 bases, and 5 bases lay outside the gene matches. This chain's CDR3 is CASSRPTSGSYNEQFF. For the CDR3, the DNA is TGTGCCAGCAGTCGACCGACTAGCGGGTCCTACAATGAGCAGTTCTTC.

The chain uses TRBV7-9 and TRBJ2-3, with D perhaps matching TRBD2 (6 bases). Germline V gene lookup returns CDR1 SEHNR and CDR2 FQNEAQ (reference sequence). Trimming took off 5 bases at V and 5 bases at J, with 11 bases between the two ends. The CDR3 covers 13 residues. CDR3 loop: CASSPLAIDTQYF. In nucleotides, the CDR3 is TGTGCCAGCAGCCCCCTAGCGATAGATACGCAGTATTTT.

The rearrangement uses TRBV18 and TRBJ1-5; unclear D gene. Trimming cost V 3 bases and J 1 base, with 4 bases left between them. The CDR3 has 13 residues. Germline V gene data show CDR1 as KGHSH and CDR2 as LQKENI. In DNA form, the CDR3 reads TGTGCCAGCTCACCGCAGAGCAATCAGCCCCAGCATTTT. Its protein is CASSPQSNQPQHF.

The genes are TRBV19 and TRBJ1-2, with a possible D match to TRBD1 (6 bases). CDR1 and CDR2 (germline): LNHDA, SQIVND (reference sequence). CDR3 length: 14 residues. Trimming took 5 bases from V and 3 from J, leaving 13 bases between them. The CDR3 region has the DNA TGTGCCAGTAGTTATGGGGGCAGCTACTATGGCTACACCTTC. It codes for CASSYGGSYYGYTF.

CDR3 sequence reads: CASSRQGVFSYNEQFF. The CDR3 bases are TGTGCCAGCAGCCGACAGGGTGTCTTTTCCTACAATGAGCAGTTCTTC. The rearrangement uses TRBV7-9 and TRBJ2-1, with 7 positions matching TRBD1. V was pared by 5 bases and J by 1 base, with 8 bases of the junction left unmatched. The CDR3 is made up of 16 amino acids. Germline V gene lookup returns CDR1 SEHNR and CDR2 FQNEAQ (reference sequence).

This clone occurred a few times. This chain uses TRBV5-1 with TRBJ2-2; possibly TRBD1 for D (7 bases). V was pared by 3 bases and J by 5 bases, with 35 bases between. There are 22 residues in the CDR3. CDR1 SGHRS and CDR2 YFSETQ come from the germline V gene. The CDR3 sequence: CASSSWRWGRGAAAGITGELFF. The CDR3 DNA reads as TGCGCCAGCAGCTCGTGGAGGTGGGGCAGGGGGGCTGCAGCAGGAATTACCGGGGAGCTGTTTTTT.

The chain joins TRBV4-1 to TRBJ1-5; 10 positions match TRBD1. The CDR3 consists of 19 residues. Germline CDR1 MGHRA, CDR2 YSYEKL. Losses at the gene ends were 0 bases for V and 3 bases for J; bases not matched to a gene: 11. The chain's CDR3 is CASSQDGTGVGWVNQPQHF. The CDR3, as DNA: TGCGCCAGCAGCCAAGACGGGACAGGGGTAGGTTGGGTCAATCAGCCCCAGCATTTT.

The V gene is TRBV30, the J gene TRBJ2-5; 11 bases agree with TRBD2. CDR1 is GTSNPN and CDR2 is SVGIG in the germline V gene (reference sequence). The CDR3 consists of 12 residues. The V and J ends lost 5 bases and 4 bases, in that order; junction bases with no gene match: 0. The CDR3 nucleotides read TGTGCCTGGGGGACTAGCGGAGAGACCCAGTACTTC. Translated, it gives CAWGTSGETQYF.

This clone was found once. The rearrangement links TRBV4-1 to TRBJ2-7, with 8 bases aligning to TRBD1. CDR3 length: 15 residues. V lost 5 bases and J lost 0; bases outside the gene matches: 6. The germline gives CDR1 MGHRA, CDR2 YSYEKL. The CDR3 sequence is CASSGGTGNSYEQYF. The CDR3 coding sequence is TGCGCCAGCAGCGGAGGGACAGGAAACTCCTACGAGCAGTACTTC.

This chain uses TRBV3-1 (or the pseudogene TRBV3-2) with TRBJ2-1, with TRBD2 identical over 7 bases. Germline lookup yields CDR1 LGHDT and CDR2 YNNKEL (reference sequence). Trimming took 0 bases from V and 1 from J; bases not matched to a gene: 3. This CDR3 comprises 16 residues. The CDR3 region is CASSQDSRGSYNEQFF. DNA of the CDR3: TGTGCCAGCAGCCAAGATTCGCGGGGGTCCTACAATGAGCAGTTCTTC.

The chain combines TRBV2 with TRBJ2-3, with a weak D call TRBD1 (6 bases). From germline, CDR1 is SNHLY and CDR2 FYNNEI. The CDR3 spans 13 residues. Trimming removed 6 bases at V and 3 bases at J, with 10 bases between. CDR3 amino acids: CASRSDRTDTQYF. As DNA, the CDR3 is TGTGCCAGCAGAAGCGACAGGACAGATACGCAGTATTTT. Combining the CDR3 with reference TRBV2 and TRBJ2-3 gives the whole variable domain EPEVTQTPSHQVTQMGQEVILRCVPISNHLYFYWYRQILGQKVEFLVSFYNNEISEKSEIFDDQFSVERPDGSNFTLKIRSTKLEDSAMYFCASRSDRTDTQYFGPGTRLTVL.

The chain has TRBV6-6 and TRBJ1-2, with D possibly matching TRBD1 (6 bases). V lost 5 bases and J 8 bases, leaving 30 bases between the germline ends. The CDR3 length is 18 residues. Germline CDR1 and CDR2: MNHNY and SVGAGI (reference sequence). The CDR3 here is CASSPRRGGRPLERGYTF. The DNA for the CDR3 is TGTGCCAGCAGTCCCCGTAGAGGGGGTCGCCCTTTGGAGAGGGGCTACACCTTC.